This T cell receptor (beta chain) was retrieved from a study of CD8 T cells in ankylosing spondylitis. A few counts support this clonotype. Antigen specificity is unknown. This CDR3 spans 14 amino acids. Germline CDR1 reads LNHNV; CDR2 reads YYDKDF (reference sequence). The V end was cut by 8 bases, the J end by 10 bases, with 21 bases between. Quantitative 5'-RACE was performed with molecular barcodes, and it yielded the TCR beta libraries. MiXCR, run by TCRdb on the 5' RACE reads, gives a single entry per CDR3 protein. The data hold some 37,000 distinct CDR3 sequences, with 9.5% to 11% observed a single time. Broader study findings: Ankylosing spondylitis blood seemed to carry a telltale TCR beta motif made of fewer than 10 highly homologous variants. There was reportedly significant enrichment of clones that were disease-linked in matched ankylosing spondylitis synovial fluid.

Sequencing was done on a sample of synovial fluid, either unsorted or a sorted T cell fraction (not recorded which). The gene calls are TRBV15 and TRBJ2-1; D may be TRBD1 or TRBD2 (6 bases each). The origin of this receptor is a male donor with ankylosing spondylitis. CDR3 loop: CATRMGGGLAEQFF. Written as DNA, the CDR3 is TGTGCCACCCGTATGGGGGGCGGTTTAGCGGAGCAGTTCTTC.